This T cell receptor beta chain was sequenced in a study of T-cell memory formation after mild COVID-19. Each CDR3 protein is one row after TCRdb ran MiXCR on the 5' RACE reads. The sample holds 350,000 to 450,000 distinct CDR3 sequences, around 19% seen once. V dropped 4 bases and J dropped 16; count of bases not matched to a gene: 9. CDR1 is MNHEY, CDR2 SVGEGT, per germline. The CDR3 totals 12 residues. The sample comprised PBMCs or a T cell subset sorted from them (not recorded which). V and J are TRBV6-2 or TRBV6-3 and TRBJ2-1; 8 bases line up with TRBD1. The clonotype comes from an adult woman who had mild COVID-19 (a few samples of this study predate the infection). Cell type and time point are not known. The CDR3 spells CASSWTGTSGFF. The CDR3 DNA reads TGTGCCAGCAGTTGGACAGGGACCTCAGGATTCTTC.